Sequencing of this T cell receptor (beta chain) was carried out in a study of vaccination and CD4 T cells after COVID-19. Across the study: Post-vaccine specimens were obtained a median about 73 days after dose two (range 14 to 241).

General study points: Looking at convalescent patients, 304 of their 307 vaccine-specific clones were spike mono-reactive.

The germline CDR1 and CDR2 sequences are DFQATT and SNEGSKA (reference sequence). This CDR3 spans 19 amino acids. V lost 1 base and J lost 5, with 26 bases in between. TCRdb independently ran MiXCR on the PCR reads; one entry per CDR3 protein. The sample has approximately 19,000 distinct CDR3 sequences; 60% are singletons. In regard to this clonotype: The antigen is not known.

The TCR comes from a human donor who had recovered from COVID-19. The sequencing here drew on CD4+ T cells from blood, taken after SARS-CoV-2 vaccination. The V gene is TRBV20-1, the J gene TRBJ2-2; D assignment may be TRBD1 or TRBD2 (6 bases each). The CDR3 DNA sequence: TGCAGTGCTAGAGTGTACAGGGCGCGTTCGGGAGAAGGGACCGGGGAGCTGTTTTTT. Translation gives CSARVYRARSGEGTGELFF.